Shown below are 24 T cell receptor beta chains from a single sample sequenced in a study of beta chain features in type 1 diabetes. Expressed TCRB transcripts were sequenced, since all the RNA that had been isolated was reverse transcribed. Only in-frame clones appear in the TCRdb table, and some are missing; sequencing was by immunoSEQ multiplex PCR. This sample has a few hundred thousand clones; roughly 9.6% occur once, and the top ten carry roughly 0.014%. Sequencing was carried out using naive CD4+ T cells from blood. Receptor source: a woman under 40 in good health.

This clone was seen more than once but under ten times. DNA of the CDR3: TGTGCCAGCAGCCGGCAGGGGGCCGGGACCCAGTACTTC. This codes for CASSRQGAGTQYF. The V call is TRBV7-9, the J call TRBJ2-5; the match to TRBD1 covers 8 bases. This CDR3 has 13 amino acids. With V trimmed by 5 bases and J by 7 bases, 6 bases remained unmatched. Germline V gene data show CDR1 as SEHNR and CDR2 as FQNEAQ (reference sequence).

The chain uses TRBV29-1 and TRBJ2-7; no reliable D call. CDR1 is SQVTM and CDR2 is ANQGSEA in the germline V gene. The V and J ends lost 7 bases and 3 bases respectively, with 13 bases between them. The CDR3 consists of 12 residues. The CDR3 loop is CSAEDAGYEQYF. CDR3 DNA: TGCAGCGCCGAAGACGCAGGCTACGAGCAGTACTTC.

The chain carries TRBV5-6 and TRBJ2-7, with 8 bases aligning to TRBD2. J gave up 2 bases and V 1 base, and 11 bases lay outside the gene matches. Germline-derived CDR1 and CDR2 are SGHDT and YYEEEE. The CDR3 length is 17 residues. Here the CDR3 reads CASSLTKGLGGAYEQYF. The DNA of the CDR3 is TGTGCCAGCAGCTTGACTAAGGGACTAGGGGGAGCCTACGAGCAGTACTTC. Drawing the rest from reference TRBV5-6 and TRBJ2-7, the complete variable domain is DAGVTQSPTHLIKTRGQQVTLRCSPKSGHDTVSWYQQALGQGPQFIFQYYEEEERQRGNFPDRFSGHQFPNYSSELNVNALLLGDSALYLCASSLTKGLGGAYEQYFGPGTRLTVT.

This clone showed up just a few times. The CDR3 DNA is TGTGCCAGCAGCTTCTCGCACGCGGATGGCTACACCTTC. It translates to CASSFSHADGYTF. The chain links TRBV7-3 to TRBJ1-2; D uncertain. CDR3 length: 13 residues. V lost 3 bases and J lost 6, with 11 bases in between. Per the germline V gene, CDR1 is SGHTA and CDR2 is FQGTGA.

The V gene is TRBV6-5, the J gene TRBJ1-4, with 8 bases matching TRBD1. CDR1 is MNHEY and CDR2 is SVGAGI in the germline V gene. CDR3 length: 16 amino acids. J lost 7 bases, V lost 4 bases, and 11 bases had no gene match. The CDR3 loop is CASSSEGGTGSEKLFF. CDR3 DNA: TGTGCCAGCAGTTCGGAAGGGGGGACAGGCAGTGAAAAACTGTTTTTT.

The V and J genes are TRBV7-3 and TRBJ2-1; D is unclear. Trimming cost V 0 bases and J 7 bases, with 7 bases left between them. The CDR3 is made up of 13 amino acids. CDR1 is SGHTA, CDR2 FQGTGA, per germline. CDR3 sequence reads: CASSLTGPNEQFF. The DNA for the CDR3 is TGTGCCAGCAGCTTAACTGGGCCGAATGAGCAGTTCTTC.

This clone was found a few times. The chain combines TRBV19 with TRBJ2-1; D may be TRBD2 (6 bases). V was trimmed by 3 bases and J by 8 bases, leaving 8 bases between them. CDR1 and CDR2 (germline): LNHDA, SQIVND (reference sequence). CDR3 size: 12 residues. In DNA form, the CDR3 reads TGTGCCAGTAGTATCGGGGGTTATGAGCAGTTCTTC. This gives the protein CASSIGGYEQFF. The whole variable domain, remainder taken from reference TRBV19 and TRBJ2-1, is DGGITQSPKYLFRKEGQNVTLSCEQNLNHDAMYWYRQDPGQGLRLIYYSQIVNDFQKGDIAEGYSVSREKKESFPLTVTSAQKNPTAFYLCASSIGGYEQFFGPGTRLTVL.

This clone turned up a few times. J is TRBJ1-3 and V is TRBV13, with D maybe TRBD1 (5 bases). The CDR3 runs to 15 residues. The germline gives CDR1 PRHDT, CDR2 FYEKMQ (reference sequence). Trimming cost V 3 bases and J 2 bases, with 11 bases left between them. CDR3 coding DNA: TGTGCCAGCAGCTTCTACCAGGGAACTGGAAACACCATATATTTT. Translation: CASSFYQGTGNTIYF.

This sequence joins TRBV4-2 and TRBJ2-5, with 12 nucleotides matching TRBD2. There are 21 residues in the CDR3. Per the germline V gene, CDR1 is LGHNA and CDR2 is YNFKEQ. Trimming took 4 bases from V and 4 from J; bases not matched to a gene: 22. As DNA, the CDR3 is TGTGCCAGCAGCCGACTAGCGACTAGCGGGAGTGGGGGCGGGGGTGGAGAGACCCAGTACTTC. It specifies CASSRLATSGSGGGGGETQYF.

The V call is TRBV20-1, the J call TRBJ2-1, with D tentatively TRBD2 (6 bases). This CDR3 is built from 10 residues. The germline V gene encodes CDR1 DFQATT and CDR2 SNEGSKA (reference sequence). V shed 5 bases and J shed 8 bases, with 7 bases lying between them. Here the CDR3 DNA reads TGCAGTGCTGGGGGGTATGAGCAGTTCTTC. It encodes CSAGGYEQFF.

This chain connects TRBV7-2 to TRBJ1-1; unclear D gene. V lost 1 base and J lost 4, with 7 bases in between. Looked up from germline, CDR1 is SGHTA and CDR2 is FQGNSA. This CDR3 spans 13 amino acids. The CDR3 coding sequence is TGTGCCAGCAGCTTAGGCGAGAGCACTGAAGCTTTCTTT. This codes for CASSLGESTEAFF.

In its sample, this clone was seen a few times. This CDR3 reads CAGEGQSNEKLFF. The CDR3 DNA follows: TGTGCCGGGGAAGGACAGTCGAATGAAAAACTGTTTTTT. The chain uses TRBV2 and TRBJ1-4; possible D gene TRBD1, 6 bases. The germline gives CDR1 SNHLY, CDR2 FYNNEI. V lost 11 bases to trimming and J lost 5 bases, with 15 bases between them. CDR3 size: 13 residues.

There are a few counts of this clone. The V call is TRBV28, the J call TRBJ2-1, with a weak D call TRBD2 (5 bases). The CDR3 runs to 14 residues. V was cut by 6 bases and J by 0 bases, with 9 bases left in between. Germline CDR1 reads MDHEN; CDR2 reads SYDVKM. The CDR3 protein is CASRQSGSYNEQFF. The CDR3 nucleotides read TGTGCCAGCAGACAAAGCGGCTCCTACAATGAGCAGTTCTTC. Complete variable domain (other parts from reference TRBV28 and TRBJ2-1): DVKVTQSSRYLVKRTGEKVFLECVQDMDHENMFWYRQDPGLGLRLIYFSYDVKMKEKGDIPEGYSVSREKKERFSLILESASTNQTSMYLCASRQSGSYNEQFFGPGTRLTVL.

CDR3 bases: TGCGCCAGCAGCCAAGATCTTAACATTCAGCCCCAGCATTTT. This gives the protein CASSQDLNIQPQHF. The chain links TRBV4-3 to TRBJ1-5; D not certain. V was trimmed by 0 bases and J by 6 bases, leaving 9 bases between them. The CDR3 has 14 residues. Germline V lookup: CDR1 LGHNA, CDR2 YSLEER.

This clone was counted a few times. The chain is built from TRBV7-2 and TRBJ2-1, with TRBD1 matching 9 bases. The V segment lost 6 bases and the J segment 4 bases; nucleotides outside the gene matches: 7. This CDR3 is 15 amino acids long. The germline CDR1 and CDR2 sequences are SGHTA and FQGNSA. The CDR3 sequence: CASRSTGTGYNEQFF. Written as DNA, the CDR3 is TGTGCCAGCAGGTCTACCGGGACAGGGTACAATGAGCAGTTCTTC.

In this sample, this clone turned up a few times. The chain joins TRBV30 to TRBJ2-5, with 10 bases identical to TRBD2. From germline, CDR1 is GTSNPN and CDR2 SVGIG (reference sequence). J lost 5 bases, V lost 2 bases, and 8 bases had no gene match. CDR3 length equals 15 residues. The CDR3 region is CAWSFLAGVGETQYF. The CDR3 DNA reads as TGTGCCTGGAGTTTCCTAGCGGGAGTAGGGGAGACCCAGTACTTC.

The chain couples TRBV11-2 to TRBJ1-1; D not certain. CDR1 and CDR2 from the germline V gene are SGHAT and FQNNGV. Between the trimmed V and J ends, which lost 1 base and 3 bases, there was a span of 9 bases. The CDR3 has 14 amino acids. This CDR3 is CASSLVRGYTEAFF. The CDR3 DNA reads as TGTGCCAGCAGCTTAGTCCGAGGCTACACTGAAGCTTTCTTT.

This clone was observed a few times. The chain has TRBV30 and TRBJ2-4; 10 bases are shared with TRBD2. The CDR3 totals 13 residues. Germline V gene data show CDR1 as GTSNPN and CDR2 as SVGIG (reference sequence). Germline trimming cut 2 bases from V and 6 bases from J; bases unmatched to any gene: 1. CDR3 bases: TGTGCCTGGAGTTGGACTAGCGGAAACATTCAGTACTTC. Its protein is CAWSWTSGNIQYF.

The chain combines TRBV29-1 with TRBJ2-5; 12 nucleotides line up with TRBD2. The ends lost 7 bases at V and 2 bases at J; junction bases unmatched: 17. The V gene's germline CDR1 is SQVTM and CDR2 ANQGSEA. CDR3 length equals 18 residues. In DNA form, the CDR3 reads TGCAGCGCCACGCCACCCCTAGCGGGAGGGCTTTTACAAGAGACCCAGTACTTC. The encoded protein is CSATPPLAGGLLQETQYF.

This clone has more than one count but fewer than ten. The chain joins TRBV7-3 to TRBJ2-7, with 9 bases that match TRBD2. The CDR3 loop spans 14 amino acids. The V gene end was trimmed by 5 bases and the J gene end by 6 bases; junction bases not matched to a gene: 8. Germline assignment: CDR1 SGHTA and CDR2 FQGTGA. The CDR3 protein is CASSPAGGMVEQYF. The CDR3 DNA reads TGTGCCAGCAGCCCAGCGGGGGGAATGGTCGAGCAGTACTTC.

This clone has more than one count but fewer than ten. The V gene is TRBV5-4, the J gene TRBJ2-3; 9 positions agree with TRBD2. The CDR3 spans 16 residues. Germline CDR1 is SGHNT and CDR2 is YYREEE (reference sequence). V lost 2 bases and J lost 2; bases outside the gene matches: 6. DNA for the CDR3: TGTGCCAGCAGCTTACGGACTAGCGTTTTCACAGATACGCAGTATTTT. The encoded protein is CASSLRTSVFTDTQYF. Complete variable domain (other parts from reference TRBV5-4 and TRBJ2-3): ETGVTQSPTHLIKTRGQQVTLRCSSQSGHNTVSWYQQALGQGPQFIFQYYREEENGRGNFPPRFSGLQFPNYSSELNVNALELDDSALYLCASSLRTSVFTDTQYFGPGTRLTVL.

The chain has TRBV7-9 and TRBJ2-1; TRBD2 agrees at 8 bases. There are 17 residues in the CDR3. Germline loops: CDR1 SEHNR, CDR2 FQNEAQ (reference sequence). V was pared by 3 bases and J by 0 bases, with 7 bases of the junction left unmatched. The CDR3 nucleotides are TGTGCCAGCAGCTTGAGAGCCGGGACTAGCTCCTACAATGAGCAGTTCTTC. Its translation: CASSLRAGTSSYNEQFF.

This clone turned up a few times. The V and J genes are TRBV7-2 and TRBJ2-3; TRBD1 matches at 7 bases. V gave up 0 bases and J gave up 1 base; unmatched junction bases: 10. The germline CDR1 and CDR2 sequences are SGHTA and FQGNSA. This CDR3 spans 18 amino acids. For the CDR3, the DNA is TGTGCCAGCAGCTTAGCGGCAGGGGGAAACACGGGCACAGATACGCAGTATTTT. Translation gives CASSLAAGGNTGTDTQYF.

This clone was detected a few times. Distinct nucleotide sequences in the sample also encode this CDR3. The chain recombines TRBV29-1 with TRBJ1-1, with D perhaps matching TRBD1 (5 bases). The germline V gene has CDR1 SQVTM and CDR2 ANQGSEA. The CDR3 length is 11 residues. The ends were cut back, 6 bases at V and 4 bases at J, with 9 bases in the middle. The CDR3 bases are TGCAGCGTCACAGGCGGCACTGAAGCTTTCTTT. Translating it yields CSVTGGTEAFF.